The 19 T cell receptor beta chains given below trace back to one sample, sequenced in a study of identifying expanded T cells in peripheral blood (dated by TCRdb to between 2017 and 2020). Library preparation was by the immunoSEQ multiplex PCR assay. In TCRdb, the immuneACCESS table is reduced to in-frame sequences with V and J assigned. These tables do not hold every clone; where another copy was compared, an unresolved V gene accounts for under half, and the others remain unexplained. In this sample the table shows about 78,000 clones, roughly 86% of which occur a single time. In total, the top ten clones hold about 20% of the sample. Sample: blood. These receptors came from a person aged 18 to 75 in good health.

This clone was counted once. The chain employs TRBV11-3 and TRBJ2-1; D uncertain. CDR1 is SGHNT, CDR2 YENEEA, per germline. CDR3 length: 13 amino acids. V was pared by 5 bases and J by 9 bases, with 14 bases between. CDR3 in amino acids: CASSPEKKGEQFF. CDR3 in DNA: TGTGCCAGCAGCCCCGAGAAAAAAGGTGAGCAGTTCTTC.

The rearrangement links TRBV19 to TRBJ1-3, with D maybe TRBD1 (6 bases). The germline V gene encodes CDR1 LNHDA and CDR2 SQIVND (reference sequence). CDR3 length: 14 amino acids. Trimming stripped 5 bases from V and 0 bases from J, with 8 bases between. DNA of the CDR3: TGTGCCAGTAGTCCACAGGGCTCTGGAAACACCATATATTTT. It codes for CASSPQGSGNTIYF.

The gene calls are TRBV5-4 and TRBJ2-5, with 16 bases identical to TRBD2. Germline V gives CDR1 SGHNT, CDR2 YYREEE (reference sequence). This CDR3 is built from 17 residues. The ends lost 4 bases at V and 1 base at J; junction bases unmatched: 4. CDR3 sequence (DNA): TGTGCCAGCAGCCAGGGACTAGCGGGAGGGCGCCAAGAGACCCAGTACTTC. Its translation is CASSQGLAGGRQETQYF.

The chain recombines TRBV28 with TRBJ2-3; the match to TRBD1 covers 9 bases. This CDR3 comprises 21 residues. The germline V gene encodes CDR1 MDHEN and CDR2 SYDVKM. V lost 4 bases to trimming and J lost 0 bases; unmatched junction nucleotides: 20. CDR3 in DNA: TGTGCCAGCAGTTCCTATGCCCCGAGGGGACAGGGCCACTCTAGCACAGATACGCAGTATTTT. This sequence encodes CASSSYAPRGQGHSSTDTQYF.

This chain links TRBV18 with TRBJ2-2, with TRBD2 identical over 9 bases. The V and J ends lost 3 bases and 5 bases, in that order; junction bases with no gene match: 4. This CDR3 comprises 15 residues. CDR1 KGHSH and CDR2 LQKENI come from the germline V gene. The CDR3 is CASSPTSGGTGELFF. CDR3 DNA sequence: TGTGCCAGCTCACCGACTAGCGGAGGGACCGGGGAGCTGTTTTTT.

The J gene is TRBJ1-1, the V gene TRBV6-5; the match to TRBD1 covers 9 bases. V gave up 3 bases and J gave up 6 bases; unmatched junction bases: 8. The CDR3 spans 15 residues. Germline V lookup: CDR1 MNHEY, CDR2 SVGAGI. As DNA, the CDR3 is TGTGCCAGCAGTTATGGGGACAGGGAAGGGGCTGAAGCTTTCTTT. Amino acid sequence: CASSYGDREGAEAFF.

The V gene is TRBV29-1, the J gene TRBJ2-2; weak D call: TRBD2 (6 bases). Germline CDR1 reads SQVTM; CDR2 reads ANQGSEA. Trimming shortened V by 3 bases and J by 6 bases, and 20 bases separated the two germline ends. There are 16 residues in the CDR3. The CDR3 here is CSVDGPGALVAGELFF. For the CDR3, the DNA is TGCAGCGTTGACGGGCCGGGAGCCCTAGTAGCCGGGGAGCTGTTTTTT.

On this clone itself: The sample has other DNA sequences that encode this CDR3 too. This rearrangement joins TRBV29-1 to TRBJ2-2; D might be TRBD1 (6 bases). CDR3 length: 13 residues. Per the germline V gene, CDR1 is SQVTM and CDR2 is ANQGSEA. Between the trimmed V and J ends, which lost 3 bases and 5 bases, there was a span of 10 bases. This chain's CDR3 is CSVDRGGTGELFF. In nucleotides, the CDR3 is TGCAGCGTTGACAGGGGCGGTACCGGGGAGCTGTTTTTT.

This chain links TRBV7-2 with TRBJ2-5; D is perhaps TRBD1 or TRBD2 (5 bases each). Looked up from germline, CDR1 is SGHTA and CDR2 is FQGNSA. Trimming left V 2 bases short and J 10 bases short, with 8 bases between. The CDR3 is 11 residues long. DNA for the CDR3: TGTGCCAGCAGCTTACAGAGGGGCCAGTACTTC. This codes for CASSLQRGQYF.

V usage is TRBV4-2 and J usage is TRBJ2-2, with 10 bases that match TRBD2. The length of the CDR3 is 16 residues. J lost 8 bases, V lost 1 base, and 7 bases had no gene match. CDR1 LGHNA and CDR2 YNFKEQ come from the germline V gene. DNA of the CDR3: TGTGCCAGCAGCCAAGGTCTAGCGGGAGTATCAGGGGAGCTGTTTTTT. This translates into CASSQGLAGVSGELFF.

This chain joins TRBV4-1 and TRBJ1-5; D gene ambiguous. Trimming pared 0 bases from V and 4 bases from J, leaving 10 bases between. CDR1 is MGHRA, CDR2 YSYEKL, per germline. The CDR3 is 15 residues long. CDR3 amino acids: CASSQDPAPNQPQHF. The CDR3 DNA is TGCGCCAGCAGCCAAGATCCGGCCCCGAATCAGCCCCAGCATTTT.

The chain links TRBV7-2 to TRBJ2-5, with TRBD2 matching over 7 bases. There are 16 residues in the CDR3. CDR1 and CDR2 (germline): SGHTA, FQGNSA. Germline trimming cut 2 bases from V and 9 bases from J; bases unmatched to any gene: 15. This CDR3 reads CASSLQPSGGSFSQYF. CDR3 DNA: TGTGCCAGCAGCTTACAGCCTTCGGGGGGATCATTCTCCCAGTACTTC.

The chain is built from TRBV29-1 and TRBJ2-7, with D perhaps matching TRBD2 (7 bases). This CDR3 spans 13 amino acids. V shed 4 bases and J shed 1 base, with 11 bases lying between them. The germline CDR1 and CDR2 sequences are SQVTM and ANQGSEA. This CDR3 reads CSVGGGASYEQYF. CDR3 DNA: TGCAGCGTTGGAGGGGGGGCATCCTACGAGCAGTACTTC.

The chain couples TRBV28 to TRBJ2-7; TRBD2 might be the D (6 bases). V dropped 9 bases and J dropped 2 bases, with 17 bases sitting between them. Germline V gene sequence: CDR1 MDHEN, CDR2 SYDVKM. CDR3 length equals 14 residues. The CDR3 region has the DNA TGTGCCAGTAACCTGCCTGGGGAGGCCTACGAGCAGTACTTC. Its translation: CASNLPGEAYEQYF.

The chain combines TRBV6-1 with TRBJ1-4; 8 positions agree with TRBD1. Germline CDR1 MNHNS, CDR2 SASEGT. After removal of 6 bases from V and 3 bases from J, the junction contained 3 bases not matched to a gene. The CDR3 is 14 residues long. The CDR3 region is CASRKDRANEKLFF. The CDR3 DNA follows: TGTGCCAGCAGGAAGGACAGGGCTAATGAAAAACTGTTTTTT.

The V gene is TRBV7-2, the J gene TRBJ2-7; D might be TRBD1 (5 bases). Trimming removed 1 base from V and 6 bases from J, with 19 bases in between. CDR1 is SGHTA, CDR2 FQGNSA, per germline. CDR3 length: 16 amino acids. CDR3 in DNA: TGTGCCAGCAGCTTAGTTGCTGGGCGGCAGGGTGGCGAGCAGTACTTC. Translating it yields CASSLVAGRQGGEQYF.

The J gene is TRBJ2-7, the V gene TRBV18, with 8 nucleotides matching TRBD1. With 3 bases clipped from V and 12 bases from J, the junction kept 10 bases outside the gene matches. The germline gives CDR1 KGHSH, CDR2 LQKENI. CDR3 size: 13 residues. In DNA, the CDR3 is TGTGCCAGCTCACCGGACAGGGCCGCGAGCAGGTACTTC. Translating it yields CASSPDRAASRYF.

At least ten counts were recorded for this clone. The chain couples TRBV30 to TRBJ2-7; 9 bases line up with TRBD2. V shed 8 bases, J shed 7 bases, and the junction held 12 bases outside the gene matches. The length of the CDR3 is 13 residues. Germline V gene lookup returns CDR1 GTSNPN and CDR2 SVGIG (reference sequence). The CDR3 coding sequence is TGTGCCCGGGGAGAAGCGGGAGGTAGGGAGCAGTACTTC. This translates into CARGEAGGREQYF.

The chain is built from TRBV7-2 and TRBJ1-4; TRBD1 might be the D (6 bases). V lost 1 base to trimming and J lost 3 bases, with 6 bases between them. Germline-derived CDR1 and CDR2 are SGHTA and FQGNSA. The CDR3 extends over 14 amino acids. The CDR3 here is CASSLEGANEKLFF. The CDR3 region has the DNA TGTGCCAGCAGCTTAGAGGGGGCTAATGAAAAACTGTTTTTT.